The 13 T cell receptor beta chains presented below share a single source sample, sequenced in a study of cytomegalovirus exposure and HLA in healthy donors. PCR was performed using 60 Vbeta and 13 Jbeta primers. Repertoires were generated with immunoSEQ multiplex PCR, while TCRdb's copy carries only in-frame clones and drops some. The table lists roughly 140,000 clones, around 80% of them singletons. The material sequenced was PBMCs. These TCRs come from a man in his late teens or twenties in good health and CMV-seronegative.

The gene calls are TRBV5-4 and TRBJ2-7, with 11 bases identical to TRBD1. Germline V gene lookup returns CDR1 SGHNT and CDR2 YYREEE (reference sequence). The CDR3 has 14 amino acids. V lost 4 bases, J lost 6 bases, and 6 bases stayed unmatched. CDR3 sequence (DNA): TGTGCCAGCAGCCCGGGGACAGGGGGGCGCGAGCAGTACTTC. Protein sequence: CASSPGTGGREQYF.

This clone was picked up a small number of times. This chain connects TRBV19 to TRBJ2-2; D unresolved. CDR3 length equals 12 residues. V was trimmed by 4 bases and J by 5 bases, leaving 5 bases between them. From germline, CDR1 is LNHDA and CDR2 SQIVND (reference sequence). The CDR3 nucleotides read TGTGCCAGTAGTACGTATACCGGGGAGCTGTTTTTT. It yields the protein CASSTYTGELFF. Supplemented by reference TRBV19 and TRBJ2-2, the full variable domain reads DGGITQSPKYLFRKEGQNVTLSCEQNLNHDAMYWYRQDPGQGLRLIYYSQIVNDFQKGDIAEGYSVSREKKESFPLTVTSAQKNPTAFYLCASSTYTGELFFGEGSRLTVL.

This chain joins TRBV10-3 and TRBJ2-1; the match to TRBD2 covers 11 bases. J lost 1 base, V lost 6 bases, and 8 bases had no gene match. Germline CDR1 reads ENHRY; CDR2 reads SYGVKD. This CDR3 comprises 17 residues. DNA for the CDR3: TGTGCCATCAGGACCGGGACTAGCGGCCTGTCCTACAATGAGCAGTTCTTC. Protein sequence: CAIRTGTSGLSYNEQFF.

The chain recombines TRBV2 with TRBJ2-3; D is possibly TRBD1 (5 bases). V lost 5 bases and J 0 bases, leaving 15 bases between the germline ends. The CDR3 consists of 16 residues. Germline CDR1 reads SNHLY; CDR2 reads FYNNEI. The CDR3 nucleotides read TGTGCCAGCAGTTCCCTGGACACCCAGAGCACAGATACGCAGTATTTT. This encodes CASSSLDTQSTDTQYF.

The chain links TRBV5-6 to TRBJ2-1; 9 positions match TRBD2. The CDR3 length is 16 residues. Germline trimming cut 2 bases from V and 7 bases from J; bases unmatched to any gene: 10. Germline V gene lookup returns CDR1 SGHDT and CDR2 YYEEEE. In nucleotides, the CDR3 is TGTGCCAGCAGCTTCAGTAAGCTAGCGGGAATAAATGAGCAGTTCTTC. Translation: CASSFSKLAGINEQFF.

The rearrangement joins TRBV27 to TRBJ1-1; the match to TRBD1 covers 7 bases. J lost 0 bases, V lost 5 bases, and 24 bases had no gene match. Looked up from germline, CDR1 is MNHEY and CDR2 is SMNVEV (reference sequence). The CDR3 consists of 21 residues. CDR3: CASSLAGPGQRRLGLNTEAFF. CDR3 coding DNA: TGTGCCAGCAGTCTCGCGGGACCGGGACAGAGACGATTGGGGTTGAACACTGAAGCTTTCTTT.

This chain uses TRBV21-1 with TRBJ2-7; TRBD1, the D gene given by the table, was not confirmed from the DNA. TRBV21-1 is a pseudogene segment. The CDR3 runs to 15 residues. The CDR3 DNA sequence: TGTGCCAGCAGCAGTAGCCGGACAGGGGGACACGAGCAGTACTTC. The encoded protein is CASSSSRTGGHEQYF.

This clone was recorded a few times. The rearrangement uses TRBV30 and TRBJ1-3; D uncertain. The length of the CDR3 is 13 residues. Trimming took 7 bases from V and 0 from J, leaving 10 bases between them. Germline loops: CDR1 GTSNPN, CDR2 SVGIG (reference sequence). The CDR3 sequence is CASHGGSGNTIYF. Here the CDR3 DNA reads TGTGCCTCCCACGGCGGCTCTGGAAACACCATATATTTT.

The gene calls are TRBV10-1 and TRBJ1-2; TRBD1 aligns across 9 bases. Germline V CDR1 and CDR2: WNHNN, SYGVQD (reference sequence). V lost 2 bases and J lost 2; bases outside the gene matches: 6. The CDR3 has 16 amino acids. The CDR3 here is CASSERGTGLNYGYTF. The CDR3 DNA follows: TGCGCCAGCAGTGAGAGGGGGACAGGGCTCAACTATGGCTACACCTTC.

J is TRBJ2-3 and V is TRBV25-1; TRBD2 agrees at 13 bases. The CDR3 is 14 amino acids. The junction had 5 bases not matched to a gene; V was cut back by 9 bases and J by 5 bases. Germline CDR1 and CDR2: MGHDK and SYGVNS. The chain's CDR3 is CASRTSGGVDTQYF. The CDR3 DNA reads TGTGCCAGTCGGACTAGCGGGGGCGTAGATACGCAGTATTTT.

The J gene is TRBJ2-7, the V gene TRBV19; 10 bases line up with TRBD1. Germline V gene data show CDR1 as LNHDA and CDR2 as SQIVND (reference sequence). V lost 5 bases and J lost 5; bases outside the gene matches: 15. The CDR3 spans 17 residues. CDR3 coding DNA: TGTGCCAGTAGTGTCGTCCTCCGGGACAGGGGTCCCAACGAGCAGTACTTC. As protein: CASSVVLRDRGPNEQYF. Drawing the rest from reference TRBV19 and TRBJ2-7, the complete variable domain is DGGITQSPKYLFRKEGQNVTLSCEQNLNHDAMYWYRQDPGQGLRLIYYSQIVNDFQKGDIAEGYSVSREKKESFPLTVTSAQKNPTAFYLCASSVVLRDRGPNEQYFGPGTRLTVT.

J is TRBJ2-7 and V is TRBV6-6; 11 positions match TRBD2. The CDR3 is made up of 16 amino acids. Per germline, CDR1 MNHNY and CDR2 SVGAGI (reference sequence). V dropped 6 bases and J dropped 0; count of bases not matched to a gene: 7. This CDR3 reads CASRPTSGISSYEQYF. CDR3 DNA sequence: TGTGCCAGCAGACCGACTAGCGGGATCTCCTCCTACGAGCAGTACTTC.

The chain couples TRBV5-4 to TRBJ2-1, with a tentative D call TRBD2 (6 bases). CDR1 and CDR2 from the germline V gene are SGHNT and YYREEE (reference sequence). The CDR3 covers 15 residues. The V end lost 2 bases, the J end lost 8 bases, and 17 bases lay between the germline ends. The CDR3 region is CASSFPSGGIDEQFF. The CDR3 DNA is TGTGCCAGCAGCTTTCCCTCTGGAGGGATCGATGAGCAGTTCTTC.